Listed below are T cell receptor beta chains from one sample, sequenced in a study of T cell responses to AZD1222 COVID-19 vaccine. Data came from immunoSEQ multiplex PCR; TCRdb stores just in-frame clones and leaves some out. The sample contains 150,000 to 200,000 clones, 90% to 95% of which appear only once. Sequenced material: peripheral blood, taken 28 days after the second dose of the MenACWY control vaccine. These receptors originate from an adult who received the MenACWY meningococcal vaccine as a control. CDR3s include the opening cysteine and the closing phenylalanine or tryptophan. The D gene is left open where the match is weak. Expanded clones get a size class; other rows say once, few or many, or leave the size out.

v_call	d_call	j_call	clone_size	cdr3_aa	cdr3_nt
TRBV19	-	TRBJ1-2	-	CASRGSRPLGYTF	TGTGCCAGTAGAGGCAGCCGGCCCCTTGGCTACACCTTC
TRBV6-1	-	TRBJ1-1	-	CASSTAGGPNTEAFF	TGTGCCAGCAGTACCGCCGGGGGGCCGAACACTGAAGCTTTCTTT
TRBV29-1	TRBD2	TRBJ2-7	once	CSAGELGGTYEQYF	TGCAGCGCTGGGGAGTTGGGGGGGACCTACGAGCAGTACTTC
TRBV29-1	-	TRBJ1-3	-	CSVSVGTVGNTIYF	TGCAGCGTCTCAGTGGGGACGGTGGGAAACACCATATATTTT
TRBV2	-	TRBJ2-1	few	CAGLQDTVGGEQFF	TGTGCCGGACTTCAAGACACCGTGGGGGGTGAGCAGTTCTTC
TRBV19	TRBD1	TRBJ1-1	-	CASKPWDRSTEAFF	TGTGCCAGTAAACCGTGGGACAGGAGCACTGAAGCTTTCTTT
TRBV27	TRBD1	TRBJ1-1	-	CATKVPLGTGNTEAFF	TGTGCCACAAAAGTCCCCCTCGGGACAGGGAACACTGAAGCTTTCTTT
TRBV4-1	-	TRBJ1-2	once	CASSQGYGSGYGYTF	TGCGCCAGCAGCCAAGGGTACGGGTCGGGCTATGGCTACACCTTC
TRBV6-5	TRBD2	TRBJ2-1	-	CASRKPGTRADEQFF	TGTGCCAGCAGGAAACCCGGGACTAGAGCGGATGAGCAGTTCTTC
TRBV6-1	-	TRBJ2-3	-	CASSEQGNRADTQYF	TGTGCCAGCAGTGAACAGGGGAATCGGGCAGATACGCAGTATTTT
TRBV18	-	TRBJ1-2	-	CASSPGIGYTF	TGTGCCAGCTCACCAGGAATCGGCTACACCTTC